The present T cell receptor (beta chain) was sequenced within a study of blood T cell repertoires in COVID-19. Original methodology: Amplification of reference gene primers was used by the study to estimate nucleated cell counts. Here immunoSEQ multiplex PCR was the method, and the copy in TCRdb shows in-frame clones only, minus some. V and J calls and clone size follow that table, whereas D and trimming were derived from the DNA. The sample consists of 200,000 to 250,000 clones, about 88% of them appearing once. Germline V CDR1 and CDR2: SGDLS, YYNGEE. Trimming removed 3 bases at V and 2 bases at J, with 9 bases between. The length of the CDR3 is 13 residues.

Sequencing used peripheral blood. This receptor was taken from a woman between 55 and 75 years old with acute or convalescent COVID-19. This chain uses TRBV9 with TRBJ2-7; D perhaps matches TRBD1 (6 bases). In DNA, the CDR3 is TGTGCCAGCAGCGCCCCAGGGGCCTACGAGCAGTACTTC. It encodes CASSAPGAYEQYF.